The 28 T cell receptor beta chains in this list originate from one sample, sequenced in a study of T-cell reconstitution after alpha-beta-depleted transplantation in children. A library of TCRbeta sequences, prepared with unique molecular identifiers, was generated. TCRdb processed the PCR reads anew with MiXCR; each CDR3 protein has one entry. Counted here are hundreds of thousands of distinct CDR3 sequences, about 17% occurring once; the ten biggest clones make up just under 30%. The specimen was PBMCs, mostly from graft donor cells, collected 360 days after TCRalphabeta/CD19-depleted stem cell transplant. These receptors were obtained from a boy younger than two who had a stem cell transplant for Wiskott-Aldrich syndrome, so the T cells may come from the graft donor.

The table lists this clonotype with a few counts. The chain recombines TRBV7-9 with TRBJ2-6, with D tentatively TRBD1 (5 bases). Germline CDR1 reads SEHNR; CDR2 reads FQNEAQ (reference sequence). The CDR3 runs 16 residues. V shed 3 bases and J shed 4 bases, with 13 bases lying between them. The CDR3 DNA sequence: TGTGCCAGCAGCTTTGCTGGGGCGCTGGGGGCCAACGTCCTGACTTTC. Translation: CASSFAGALGANVLTF.

This rearrangement joins TRBV5-1 to TRBJ2-7, with D possibly matching TRBD1 (7 bases). Germline CDR1 reads SGHRS; CDR2 reads YFSETQ. This CDR3 spans 14 amino acids. Deletions cut 4 bases from V and 3 bases from J, with 14 bases between. The CDR3 reads CASSPQGGYYEQYF. The CDR3 region has the DNA TGCGCCAGCAGCCCCCAGGGGGGTTACTACGAGCAGTACTTC.

The table lists this clonotype with a few counts. The chain uses TRBV20-1 and TRBJ2-1, with 7 nucleotides matching TRBD2. This CDR3 has 14 residues. J was trimmed by 6 bases and V by 1 base; bases with no gene match: 6. The germline CDR1 and CDR2 sequences are DFQATT and SNEGSKA (reference sequence). In DNA form, the CDR3 reads TGCAGTGCTAGAGTAGCGGGCCGCCCCAATGAGCAGTTCTTC. Amino acids: CSARVAGRPNEQFF.

Here the CDR3 DNA reads TGTGCCAGCAGCTTGTTGTTGGGGTCCCTGTACAATGAGCAGTTCTTC. Residues: CASSLLLGSLYNEQFF. The chain has TRBV5-6 and TRBJ2-1; D ambiguous. The CDR3 has 16 amino acids. Between the trimmed V and J ends, which lost 1 base and 4 bases, there was a span of 15 bases. Germline V gene sequence: CDR1 SGHDT, CDR2 YYEEEE.

The chain couples TRBV4-1 to TRBJ2-2; possibly TRBD2 for D (6 bases). V lost 3 bases, J lost 1 base, and 12 bases lay in between. CDR1 is MGHRA and CDR2 is YSYEKL in the germline V gene. CDR3 length: 16 amino acids. The CDR3 here is CASSHRRDLNTGELFF. CDR3 DNA sequence: TGCGCCAGCAGCCACCGCCGGGACTTGAACACCGGGGAGCTGTTTTTT.

This chain connects TRBV6-1 to TRBJ2-2, with 10 bases aligning to TRBD2. CDR1 and CDR2 (germline): MNHNS, SASEGT. This CDR3 comprises 16 residues. V lost 9 bases, J lost 1 base, and 8 bases stayed unmatched. The CDR3 DNA follows: TGTGCCAGTTTTCTGAGACTAGCGGGGAACACCGGGGAGCTGTTTTTT. Amino acids: CASFLRLAGNTGELFF.

This clonotype has only a few counts. The gene calls are TRBV12-3 or TRBV12-4 and TRBJ2-2; unclear D gene. The CDR3 runs 14 residues. Trimming pared 5 bases from V and 2 bases from J, leaving 9 bases between. The CDR3 nucleotides are TGTGCCAGCAGTCTCGTGATTAACACCGGGGAGCTGTTTTTT. Translating gives CASSLVINTGELFF.

This clonotype showed up many times. V and J are TRBV5-1 and TRBJ2-7; TRBD1 aligns across 7 bases. This CDR3 has 14 amino acids. Germline lookup yields CDR1 SGHRS and CDR2 YFSETQ. Trimming at V came to 4 bases and at J to 2 bases, leaving 6 bases not matched to a gene. CDR3 in amino acids: CASSLQGSAYEQYF. DNA for the CDR3: TGCGCCAGCAGCCTACAGGGGTCAGCCTACGAGCAGTACTTC.

J is TRBJ1-5 and V is TRBV5-6; maybe TRBD1 (5 bases). Deletions cut 2 bases from V and 6 bases from J, with 24 bases between. Germline CDR1 is SGHDT and CDR2 is YYEEEE. The CDR3 length is 18 residues. CDR3 region: CASSLGKAGGGQIQPQHF. The CDR3 DNA is TGTGCCAGCAGCTTAGGAAAGGCTGGGGGAGGGCAGATTCAGCCCCAGCATTTT. Based on the CDR3 plus reference TRBV5-6 and TRBJ1-5, the full variable domain is DAGVTQSPTHLIKTRGQQVTLRCSPKSGHDTVSWYQQALGQGPQFIFQYYEEEERQRGNFPDRFSGHQFPNYSSELNVNALLLGDSALYLCASSLGKAGGGQIQPQHFGDGTRLSIL.

This clonotype occurred a few times. This chain links TRBV10-3 with TRBJ1-5, with D tentatively TRBD1 (5 bases). V dropped 4 bases and J dropped 4 bases, with 11 bases sitting between them. Germline assignment: CDR1 ENHRY and CDR2 SYGVKD. The CDR3 length is 14 residues. CDR3 sequence reads: CAISVGGGNQPQHF. CDR3 DNA: TGTGCCATCAGTGTCGGGGGTGGTAATCAGCCCCAGCATTTT.

The chain combines TRBV9 with TRBJ2-1, with 10 bases aligning to TRBD2. The V gene's germline CDR1 is SGDLS and CDR2 YYNGEE. The J segment lost 6 bases and the V segment lost 1 base, leaving 13 bases of the junction unmatched. This CDR3 has 18 amino acids. In DNA, the CDR3 is TGTGCCAGCAGCGTATTTCCCAGGCTAGCGGGAGACTTCAATGAGCAGTTCTTC. It codes for CASSVFPRLAGDFNEQFF. Using reference TRBV9 and TRBJ2-1 for the parts outside the CDR3, the full variable domain is DSGVTQTPKHLITATGQRVTLRCSPRSGDLSVYWYQQSLDQGLQFLIQYYNGEERAKGNILERFSAQQFPDLHSELNLSSLELGDSALYFCASSVFPRLAGDFNEQFFGPGTRLTVL.

This clonotype showed up just a few times. V and J are TRBV7-8 and TRBJ2-1, with D uncertain. Germline loops: CDR1 SGHVS, CDR2 FQNEAQ. The ends were cut back, 7 bases at V and 4 bases at J, with 17 bases in the middle. This CDR3 is built from 15 residues. CDR3: CASKVATLSYNEQFF. The CDR3 DNA is TGTGCCAGCAAAGTCGCTACCTTATCATACAATGAGCAGTTCTTC.

The chain recombines TRBV6-6 with TRBJ1-2; D is ambiguous. This CDR3 contains 12 residues. V shed 6 bases and J shed 5 bases, with 10 bases lying between them. Germline CDR1 is MNHNY and CDR2 is SVGAGI (reference sequence). The CDR3 bases are TGTGCCAGCAGCCGTTATGGTTATGGCTACACCTTC. The encoded protein is CASSRYGYGYTF.

This clonotype occurred many times. The chain carries TRBV7-2 and TRBJ2-1, with D possibly matching TRBD1 (7 bases). The V gene lost 5 bases and the J gene lost 3 bases, with 17 bases spanning the gap. Germline V gene lookup returns CDR1 SGHTA and CDR2 FQGNSA. The CDR3 is 16 amino acids. The CDR3 loop is CASSRSTGRIYNEQFF. The CDR3 DNA reads as TGTGCCAGCAGCCGCTCGACAGGGAGGATCTACAATGAGCAGTTCTTC.

This clonotype was counted at least ten times. The rearrangement links TRBV12-3 or TRBV12-4 to TRBJ2-3, with 8 nucleotides matching TRBD2. The CDR3 covers 17 residues. V lost 3 bases, J lost 1 base, and 9 bases stayed unmatched. In nucleotides, the CDR3 is TGTGCCAGCAGTTTTGGGAAGCGGGAGTTTGGCACAGATACGCAGTATTTT. Its protein is CASSFGKREFGTDTQYF.

This clonotype was detected only a few times. V gene TRBV12-3 or TRBV12-4 combines with J gene TRBJ2-1; possible D gene TRBD2, 6 bases. The length of the CDR3 is 14 residues. Trimming took off 7 bases at V and 7 bases at J, with 17 bases between the two ends. CDR3 sequence (DNA): TGTGCCAGCACGTTAGCGGAAGGGTCAAATGAGCAGTTCTTC. It specifies CASTLAEGSNEQFF.

The rearrangement links TRBV5-3 to TRBJ2-7; D uncertain. TRBV5-3 is an ORF for which the function is uncertain. The ends were cut back, 8 bases at V and 6 bases at J, with 18 bases in the middle. The CDR3 has 13 amino acids. CDR3 amino acids: CARSPGLLCEQYF. CDR3 sequence (DNA): TGTGCCAGGAGCCCTGGGCTCCTCTGCGAGCAGTACTTC.

The chain's CDR3 is CASSEGEVTKNIQYF. In DNA, the CDR3 is TGTGCCAGCAGTGAAGGGGAAGTGACCAAAAACATTCAGTACTTC. V usage is TRBV2 and J usage is TRBJ2-4; D not certain. V was cut by 1 base and J by 2 bases, with 9 bases left in between. The CDR3 is made up of 15 amino acids. Germline V lookup: CDR1 SNHLY, CDR2 FYNNEI.

This clonotype was seen a few times. V and J are TRBV12-3 or TRBV12-4 and TRBJ2-1; perhaps TRBD2 as D (7 bases). The CDR3 loop spans 20 amino acids. V was trimmed by 5 bases and J by 2 bases, leaving 28 bases between them. CDR3 sequence reads: CASSLWVGGAEREAYNEQFF. The CDR3 DNA follows: TGTGCCAGCAGTCTGTGGGTAGGGGGGGCGGAGAGGGAGGCCTACAATGAGCAGTTCTTC.

This clonotype was seen a few times. The chain couples TRBV20-1 to TRBJ1-2; tentatively, D is TRBD1 (6 bases). This CDR3 has 16 residues. Germline lookup yields CDR1 DFQATT and CDR2 SNEGSKA (reference sequence). V was cut by 0 bases and J by 7 bases, with 21 bases left in between. CDR3 residues: CSARDTDRWPGGGYTF. In DNA, the CDR3 is TGCAGTGCTAGAGATACGGACAGATGGCCCGGGGGTGGCTACACCTTC.

This clonotype was observed once. The gene calls are TRBV29-1 and TRBJ2-6; D is possibly TRBD1 (6 bases). The CDR3 has 16 residues. The V gene's germline CDR1 is SQVTM and CDR2 ANQGSEA. V was shortened by 4 bases and J by 2 bases, with 15 bases between the two germline ends. In nucleotides, the CDR3 is TGCAGCGTTGTAACAGGGAAGGCTACTGGGGCCAACGTCCTGACTTTC. Residues: CSVVTGKATGANVLTF.

The V gene is TRBV29-1, the J gene TRBJ2-2; 9 bases line up with TRBD1. Germline CDR1 and CDR2: SQVTM and ANQGSEA. This CDR3 is 13 amino acids long. V gave up 5 bases and J gave up 3 bases; unmatched junction bases: 1. The CDR3, as DNA: TGCAGCGTTAGGACAGGGGACACCGGGGAGCTGTTTTTT. This translates into CSVRTGDTGELFF.

This clonotype has a handful of counts. The gene calls are TRBV10-3 and TRBJ2-7; D is perhaps TRBD2 (5 bases). The V gene's germline CDR1 is ENHRY and CDR2 SYGVKD. With 10 bases removed from V and 0 bases from J, the gap between germline ends came to 16 bases. This CDR3 has 14 amino acids. This chain's CDR3 is CATGSGMISYEQYF. The CDR3 coding sequence is TGTGCCACCGGCTCGGGAATGATCTCCTACGAGCAGTACTTC.

The chain combines TRBV4-1 with TRBJ2-1; unclear D gene. V was pared by 2 bases and J by 0 bases, with 8 bases between. CDR1 is MGHRA, CDR2 YSYEKL, per germline. The length of the CDR3 is 15 residues. CDR3 in DNA: TGCGCCAGCAGCCAATTAGGAAACTCCTACAATGAGCAGTTCTTC. Its translation: CASSQLGNSYNEQFF.

This clonotype was seen only a few times. The chain links TRBV10-3 to TRBJ2-1; D gene uncertain. Germline values: CDR1 ENHRY, CDR2 SYGVKD. The germline V and J ends were trimmed by 0 bases and 2 bases, with 8 bases remaining between them. The length of the CDR3 is 15 residues. CDR3 protein: CAISESELPYNEQFF. The CDR3 DNA reads as TGTGCCATCAGTGAGTCGGAACTCCCCTACAATGAGCAGTTCTTC.

This clonotype was seen only a few times. The rearrangement joins TRBV7-6 to TRBJ2-7, with D hard to call. Looked up from germline, CDR1 is SGHVS and CDR2 is FNYEAQ. V dropped 1 base and J dropped 6 bases, with 10 bases sitting between them. The CDR3 sequence is 13 residues long. CDR3 in amino acids: CASSLGTSTEQYF. CDR3 sequence (DNA): TGTGCCAGCAGCTTAGGTACCTCGACCGAGCAGTACTTC.

This clonotype showed up just a few times. The chain couples TRBV20-1 to TRBJ2-1; 10 bases agree with TRBD2. Unmatched junction bases numbered 5, after V lost 5 bases and J lost 4 bases. The germline V gene has CDR1 DFQATT and CDR2 SNEGSKA (reference sequence). The CDR3 has 14 residues. Here the CDR3 reads CSAVSGRVYNEQFF. The CDR3 DNA sequence: TGCAGTGCTGTAAGCGGGAGGGTATACAATGAGCAGTTCTTC.

This clonotype was observed a few times. The V and J genes are TRBV12-3 or TRBV12-4 and TRBJ1-5, with D perhaps TRBD1 (5 bases). CDR3 size: 14 residues. The V end was cut by 6 bases, the J end by 2 bases, with 11 bases between. The CDR3 DNA reads as TGTGCCAGCAGGCAGGGTAGGGGCAATCAGCCCCAGCATTTT. This encodes CASRQGRGNQPQHF.